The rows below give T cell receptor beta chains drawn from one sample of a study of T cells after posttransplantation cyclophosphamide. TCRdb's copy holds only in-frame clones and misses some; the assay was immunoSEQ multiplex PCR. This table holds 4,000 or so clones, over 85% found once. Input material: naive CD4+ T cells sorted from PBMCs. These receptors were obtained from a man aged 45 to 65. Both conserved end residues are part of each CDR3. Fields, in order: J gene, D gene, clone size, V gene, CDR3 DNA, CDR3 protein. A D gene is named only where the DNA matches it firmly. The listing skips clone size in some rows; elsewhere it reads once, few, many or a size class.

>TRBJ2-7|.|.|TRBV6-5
TGTGCCAGCAGAGAAACAGGAACATACGAGCAGTACTTC
CASRETGTYEQYF
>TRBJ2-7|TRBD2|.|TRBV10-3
TGTGCCATCAGTGAGTCTGGGGGGGAGGGGGAGCAGTACTTC
CAISESGGEGEQYF
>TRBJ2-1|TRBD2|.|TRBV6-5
TGTGCCAGCACCCCTCTTACGACTAGCGGGAATGAGCAGTTCTTC
CASTPLTTSGNEQFF
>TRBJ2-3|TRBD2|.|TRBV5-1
TGCGCCAGCAGCTTGGGCAGCGGGACGGGGGATACGCAGTATTTT
CASSLGSGTGDTQYF
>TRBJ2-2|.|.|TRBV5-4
TGTGCCAGCAGCGCCGCGGGCCTCGGGGCGAACACCGGGGAGCTGTTTTTT
CASSAAGLGANTGELFF
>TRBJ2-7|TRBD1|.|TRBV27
TGTGCCAGCAGTTTTTGGGACAGGGGGTACGAGCAGTACTTC
CASSFWDRGYEQYF
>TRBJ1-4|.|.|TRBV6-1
TGTGCCAGCTCCGAACGGGGGGCTGGTGAAAAACTGTTTTTT
CASSERGAGEKLFF
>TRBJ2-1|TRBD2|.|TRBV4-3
TGCGCCAGCAGCCAAGACCCCCTAGCGGAACAACGAACCTACAATGAGCAGTTCTTC
CASSQDPLAEQRTYNEQFF
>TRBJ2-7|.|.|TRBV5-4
TGTGCCAGCAGCTTGGAATCAGGGCTATCCTACGAGCAGTACTTC
CASSLESGLSYEQYF
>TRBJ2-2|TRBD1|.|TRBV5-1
TGCGCCAGCAGCCCCCCGAGACAGGGGTTCCCCGGGGAGCTGTTTTTT
CASSPPRQGFPGELFF
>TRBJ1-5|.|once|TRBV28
TGTGCCAGCCGATCGCAGGAGGGAGTGGCCCAGCCCCAGCATTTT
CASRSQEGVAQPQHF
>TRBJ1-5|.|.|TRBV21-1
TGTGCCCAGAGGGCAGGTACAGATCAGCCCCAGCATTTT
CAQRAGTDQPQHF
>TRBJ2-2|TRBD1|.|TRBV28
TGTGCCAGCAGCTCGACAGGGGGCTCGGTGGAGCTGTTTTTT
CASSSTGGSVELFF
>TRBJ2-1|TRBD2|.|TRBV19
TGTGCCAGTAGTATCATGGCGGGGGGACCTTACAATGAGCAGTTCTTC
CASSIMAGGPYNEQFF
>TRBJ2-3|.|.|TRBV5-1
TGCGCCAGCAGCTTGGAGGGGGGGACGCAGTATTTT
CASSLEGGTQYF
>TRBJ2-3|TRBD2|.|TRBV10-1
TGCGCCAGCAGTGAGACCTCGGCGGGGGGTCGCACAGATACGCAGTATTTT
CASSETSAGGRTDTQYF
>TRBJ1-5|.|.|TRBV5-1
TGCGCCAGCAGCTTGGAGGGACATATGGGTCCCCAGCATTTT
CASSLEGHMGPQHF
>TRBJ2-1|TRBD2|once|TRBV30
TGTGCCTGGAGTGGGGGACCGGGACTAGCTCCGTTCTTC
CAWSGGPGLAPFF
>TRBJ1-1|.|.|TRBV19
TGTGCCAGTAGTAGGGTCGGGAGACAACCGAACACTGAAGCTTTCTTT
CASSRVGRQPNTEAFF
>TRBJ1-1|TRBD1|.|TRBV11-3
TGTGCCAGCAGCCCAGACAGGGAGGCTTTCTTT
CASSPDREAFF
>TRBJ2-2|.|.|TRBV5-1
TGCGCCAGCAGCTTGGCGGACATAGGGAACACCGGGGAGCTGTTTTTT
CASSLADIGNTGELFF
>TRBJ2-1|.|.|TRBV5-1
TGCGCCAGCAGCTTGTTAACTGGGGGCGTGAATGAGCAGTTCTTC
CASSLLTGGVNEQFF
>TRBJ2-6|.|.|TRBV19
TGTGCCAGTAGTATAGCGCCTACAGCCTTCTCTGGGGCCAACGTCCTGACTTTC
CASSIAPTAFSGANVLTF
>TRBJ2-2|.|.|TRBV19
TGTGCCAGTAGTTCCGGGACAACGAACACCGGGGAGCTGTTTTTT
CASSSGTTNTGELFF
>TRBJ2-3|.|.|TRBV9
TGTGCCAGCAGCCTCCGACCACTAGCACCACTGATATCGGATACGCAGTATTTT
CASSLRPLAPLISDTQYF
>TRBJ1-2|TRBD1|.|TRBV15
TGTGCCACCAGCAGAGTCCAACAGGGGAAGAGGGGCTACACCTTC
CATSRVQQGKRGYTF
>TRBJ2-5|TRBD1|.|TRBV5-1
TGCGCCAGCAGCGGGACAGGCCAAGAGACCCAGTACTTC
CASSGTGQETQYF
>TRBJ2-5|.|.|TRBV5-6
TGTGCCAGCAGCTTTTATGGCTCACCGACCCAGTACTTC
CASSFYGSPTQYF
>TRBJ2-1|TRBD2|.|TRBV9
TGTGCCAGCAGCGTAACTAGCGGATACAATGAGCAGTTCTTC
CASSVTSGYNEQFF
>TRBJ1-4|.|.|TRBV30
TGTGCCTGGAGTGTATCCTTGTCCGGGGGTGAAAAACTGTTTTTT
CAWSVSLSGGEKLFF
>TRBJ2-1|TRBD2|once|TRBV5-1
TGCGCCAGCAGCTTGGGGGGTGGGGGACTAGCGGGAGGAAAGCAGTTCTTC
CASSLGGGGLAGGKQFF
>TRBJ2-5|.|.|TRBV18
TGTGCCAGCTCACCAGGACACGGAGAGACCCAGTACTTC
CASSPGHGETQYF
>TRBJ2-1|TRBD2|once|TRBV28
TGTGCCAGCAGTTTACAGCGGGAGATCTATGAGCAGTTCTTC
CASSLQREIYEQFF
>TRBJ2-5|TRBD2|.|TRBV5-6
TGTGCCAGCAGCTCCCGGAGCGGGACGGAGACCCAGTACTTC
CASSSRSGTETQYF
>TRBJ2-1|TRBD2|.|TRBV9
TGTGCCAGCAGCGTTATGCGGGGGGACAATGAGCAGTTCTTC
CASSVMRGDNEQFF
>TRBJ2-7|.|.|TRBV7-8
TGTGCCAGCAGCTTCCTACAAGGGGCCTACGAGCAGTACTTC
CASSFLQGAYEQYF
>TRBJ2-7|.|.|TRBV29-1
TGCAGCGTTCGCAGATCCTACGAGCAGTACTTC
CSVRRSYEQYF
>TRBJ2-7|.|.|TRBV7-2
TGTGCCAGCAGCTTATACAACGAGCAGTACTTC
CASSLYNEQYF
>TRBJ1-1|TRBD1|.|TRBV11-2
TGTGCCAGCAGCAACTACAGGGGGAACACTGAAGCTTTCTTT
CASSNYRGNTEAFF
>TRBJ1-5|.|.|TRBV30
TGTGCCTGGAGCTTTAATAGCAATCAGCCCCAGCATTTT
CAWSFNSNQPQHF
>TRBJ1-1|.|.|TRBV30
TGTGCCTGGAGTTCGCAGGGAATTGGTGAAGCTTTCTTT
CAWSSQGIGEAFF
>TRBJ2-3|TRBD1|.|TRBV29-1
TGCAGCGTTGCCGACAGGGTGGCAGATACGCAGTATTTT
CSVADRVADTQYF
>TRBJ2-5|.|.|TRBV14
TGTGCCAGCAGCCCTGGACAGTTGGGAGAGACCCAGTACTTC
CASSPGQLGETQYF
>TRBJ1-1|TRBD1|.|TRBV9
TGTGCCAGCAGCGGGACAGGAGGTACTGAAGCTTTCTTT
CASSGTGGTEAFF
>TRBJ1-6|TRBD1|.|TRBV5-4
TGTGCCAGCAGCTTGGGGGCGACAGGGGGCGTTTCACCCCTCCACTTT
CASSLGATGGVSPLHF
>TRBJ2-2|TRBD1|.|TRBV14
TGTGCCAGCAGCCACCGGGACAGGGGGTATGTCGGGGAGCTGTTTTTT
CASSHRDRGYVGELFF
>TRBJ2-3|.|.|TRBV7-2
TGTGCCAGCAGCCCTACGACAGATACGCAGTATTTT
CASSPTTDTQYF
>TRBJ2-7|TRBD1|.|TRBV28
TGTGCCAGCAGTTTACCGTTCGGGACAGTGGATGGGAAGCAGTACTTC
CASSLPFGTVDGKQYF
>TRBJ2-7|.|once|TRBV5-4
TGTGCCAGCAGCTCGGAGGGGCCAGGTCGGGAGCAGTACTTC
CASSSEGPGREQYF
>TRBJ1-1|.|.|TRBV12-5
TGTGCTAGTGGTTTCGAGGACACTGAAGCTTTCTTT
CASGFEDTEAFF
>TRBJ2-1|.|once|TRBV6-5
TGTGCCAGCTCTAACAGGGTTGAGCAGTTCTTC
CASSNRVEQFF
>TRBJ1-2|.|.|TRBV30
TGTGCCTGGAGTGGTCGACCCAGGTCTGGCTACACCTTC
CAWSGRPRSGYTF
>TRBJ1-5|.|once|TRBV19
TGTGCCAGTATTCCTCGCCAGGGGAATCAGCCCCAGCATTTT
CASIPRQGNQPQHF
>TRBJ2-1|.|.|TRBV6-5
TGTGCCAGCAGTTCGGTCTCAGAGCAGTTCTTC
CASSSVSEQFF
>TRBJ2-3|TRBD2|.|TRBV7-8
TGTGCCAGCAGCGCCTTGGAGCGGGGGGCGGATACGCAGTATTTT
CASSALERGADTQYF